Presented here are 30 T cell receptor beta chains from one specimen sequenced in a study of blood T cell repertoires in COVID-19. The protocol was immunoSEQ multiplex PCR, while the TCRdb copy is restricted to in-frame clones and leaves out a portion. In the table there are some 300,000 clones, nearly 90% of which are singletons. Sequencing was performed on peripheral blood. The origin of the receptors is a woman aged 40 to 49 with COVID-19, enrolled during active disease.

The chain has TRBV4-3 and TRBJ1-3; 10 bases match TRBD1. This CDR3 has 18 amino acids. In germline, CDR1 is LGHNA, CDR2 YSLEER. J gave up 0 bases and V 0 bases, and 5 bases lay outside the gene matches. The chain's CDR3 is CASSQEGQGSFSGNTIYF. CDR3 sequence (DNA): TGCGCCAGCAGCCAAGAGGGACAGGGGAGTTTCTCTGGAAACACCATATATTTT.

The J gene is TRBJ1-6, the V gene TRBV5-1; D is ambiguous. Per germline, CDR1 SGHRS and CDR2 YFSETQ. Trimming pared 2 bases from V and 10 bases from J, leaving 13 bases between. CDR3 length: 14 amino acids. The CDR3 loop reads CASSLEGDGSPLHF. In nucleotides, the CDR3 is TGCGCCAGCAGCTTAGAGGGCGATGGATCACCCCTCCACTTT.

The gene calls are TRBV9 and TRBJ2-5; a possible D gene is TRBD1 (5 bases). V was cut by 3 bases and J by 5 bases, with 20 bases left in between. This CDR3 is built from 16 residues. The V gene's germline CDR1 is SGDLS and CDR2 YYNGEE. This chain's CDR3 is CASSGRQSTSAETQYF. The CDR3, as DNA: TGTGCCAGCAGCGGACGACAGTCTACGTCGGCGGAGACCCAGTACTTC. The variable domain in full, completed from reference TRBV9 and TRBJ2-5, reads DSGVTQTPKHLITATGQRVTLRCSPRSGDLSVYWYQQSLDQGLQFLIQYYNGEERAKGNILERFSAQQFPDLHSELNLSSLELGDSALYFCASSGRQSTSAETQYFGPGTRLLVL.

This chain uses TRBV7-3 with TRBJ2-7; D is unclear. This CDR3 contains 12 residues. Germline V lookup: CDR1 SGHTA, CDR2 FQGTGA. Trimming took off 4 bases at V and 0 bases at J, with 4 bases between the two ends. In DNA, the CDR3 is TGTGCCAGCAGCTCCCTCTCCTACGAGCAGTACTTC. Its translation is CASSSLSYEQYF.

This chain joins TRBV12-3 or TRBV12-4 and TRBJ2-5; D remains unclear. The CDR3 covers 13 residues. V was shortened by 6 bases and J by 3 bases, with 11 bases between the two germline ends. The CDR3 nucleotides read TGTGCCAGCAGCTCTAACGGTAAAGAGACCCAGTACTTC. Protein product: CASSSNGKETQYF.

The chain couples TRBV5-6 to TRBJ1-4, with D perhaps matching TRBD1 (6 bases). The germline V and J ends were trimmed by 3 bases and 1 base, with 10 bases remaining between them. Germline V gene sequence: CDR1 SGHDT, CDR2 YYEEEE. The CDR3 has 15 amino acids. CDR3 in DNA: TGTGCCAGCAGCTATCTGGACAGAACTAATGAAAAACTGTTTTTT. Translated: CASSYLDRTNEKLFF. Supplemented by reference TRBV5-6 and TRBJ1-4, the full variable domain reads DAGVTQSPTHLIKTRGQQVTLRCSPKSGHDTVSWYQQALGQGPQFIFQYYEEEERQRGNFPDRFSGHQFPNYSSELNVNALLLGDSALYLCASSYLDRTNEKLFFGSGTQLSVL.

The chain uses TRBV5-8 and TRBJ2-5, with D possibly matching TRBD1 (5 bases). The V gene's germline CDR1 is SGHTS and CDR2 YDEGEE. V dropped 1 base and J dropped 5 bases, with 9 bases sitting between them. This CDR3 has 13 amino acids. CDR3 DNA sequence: TGTGCCAGCAGCTTGTGGGGCGGTGAGACCCAGTACTTC. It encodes CASSLWGGETQYF.

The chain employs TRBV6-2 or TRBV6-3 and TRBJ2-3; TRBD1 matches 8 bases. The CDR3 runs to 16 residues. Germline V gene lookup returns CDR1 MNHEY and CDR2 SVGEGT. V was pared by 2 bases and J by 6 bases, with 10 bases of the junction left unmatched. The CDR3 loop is CASSYGFGQGLDTQYF. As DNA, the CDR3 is TGTGCCAGCAGTTACGGTTTCGGACAGGGCTTGGATACGCAGTATTTT.

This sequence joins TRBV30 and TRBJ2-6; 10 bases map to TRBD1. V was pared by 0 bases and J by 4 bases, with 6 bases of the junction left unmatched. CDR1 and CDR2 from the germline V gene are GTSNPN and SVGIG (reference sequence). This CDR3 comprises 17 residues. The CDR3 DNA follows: TGTGCCTGGAGTGTACTCGGGACAGGGGTCGGGGCCAACGTCCTGACTTTC. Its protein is CAWSVLGTGVGANVLTF.

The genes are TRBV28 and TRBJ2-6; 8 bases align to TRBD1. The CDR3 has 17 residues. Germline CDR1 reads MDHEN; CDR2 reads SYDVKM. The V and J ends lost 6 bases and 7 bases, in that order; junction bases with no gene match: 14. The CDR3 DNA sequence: TGTGCCAGCAGCTCCCTCCAGGGGGCTAGTGGAGCCAACGTCCTGACTTTC. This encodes CASSSLQGASGANVLTF.

CDR3 protein: CASSSSGRVGEQFF. The CDR3 coding sequence is TGTGCCAGCTCCTCTAGCGGGAGGGTAGGAGAGCAGTTCTTC. The chain employs TRBV13 and TRBJ2-1, with TRBD2 identical over 12 bases. After removal of 8 bases from V and 10 bases from J, the junction contained 9 bases not matched to a gene. The germline CDR1 and CDR2 sequences are PRHDT and FYEKMQ (reference sequence). This CDR3 region has 14 residues.

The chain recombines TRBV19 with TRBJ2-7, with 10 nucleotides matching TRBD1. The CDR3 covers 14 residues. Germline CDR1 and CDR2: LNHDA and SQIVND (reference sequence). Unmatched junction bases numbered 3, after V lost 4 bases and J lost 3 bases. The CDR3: CASSTRTGGYEQYF. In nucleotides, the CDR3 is TGTGCCAGTAGTACCCGGACAGGGGGCTACGAGCAGTACTTC.

CDR3 sequence reads: CASSLDGGHNSPLHF. The DNA for the CDR3 is TGTGCCAGCAGCTTAGATGGGGGCCATAATTCACCCCTCCACTTT. The chain has TRBV7-3 and TRBJ1-6, with D tentatively TRBD1 (6 bases). Germline CDR1 SGHTA, CDR2 FQGTGA. The CDR3 totals 15 residues. Trimming removed 2 bases from V and 5 bases from J, with 10 bases in between.

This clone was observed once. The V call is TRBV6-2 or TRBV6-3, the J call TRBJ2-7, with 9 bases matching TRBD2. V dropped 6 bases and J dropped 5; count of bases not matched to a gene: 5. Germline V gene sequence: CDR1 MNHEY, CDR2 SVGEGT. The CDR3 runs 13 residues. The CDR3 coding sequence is TGTGCCAGCAGCCGTCTAGCGGGGCACGAGCAGTACTTC. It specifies CASSRLAGHEQYF.

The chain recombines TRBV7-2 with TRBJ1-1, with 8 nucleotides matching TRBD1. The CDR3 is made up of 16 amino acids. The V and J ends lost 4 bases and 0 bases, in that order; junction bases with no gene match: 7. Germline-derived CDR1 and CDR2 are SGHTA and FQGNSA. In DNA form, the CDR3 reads TGTGCCAGCAGCTCGGGGACAGGCTTATTGAACACTGAAGCTTTCTTT. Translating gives CASSSGTGLLNTEAFF.

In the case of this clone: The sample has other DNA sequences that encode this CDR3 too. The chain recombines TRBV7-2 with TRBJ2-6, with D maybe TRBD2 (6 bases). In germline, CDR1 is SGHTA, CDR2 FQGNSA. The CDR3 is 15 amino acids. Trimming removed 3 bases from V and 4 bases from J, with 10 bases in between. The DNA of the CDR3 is TGTGCCAGCAGCTTGGGCGGGACCGGGGCCAACGTCCTGACTTTC. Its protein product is CASSLGGTGANVLTF. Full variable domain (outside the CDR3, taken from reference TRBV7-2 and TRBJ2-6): GAGVSQSPSNKVTEKGKDVELRCDPISGHTALYWYRQSLGQGLEFLIYFQGNSAPDKSGLPSDRFSAERTGGSVSTLTIQRTQQEDSAVYLCASSLGGTGANVLTFGAGSRLTVL.

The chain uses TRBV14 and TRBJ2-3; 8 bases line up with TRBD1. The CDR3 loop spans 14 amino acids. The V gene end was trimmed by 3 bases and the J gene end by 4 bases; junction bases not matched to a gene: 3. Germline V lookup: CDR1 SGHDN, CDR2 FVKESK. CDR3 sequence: CASSHDRGADTQYF. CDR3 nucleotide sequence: TGTGCCAGCAGCCACGACAGGGGTGCAGATACGCAGTATTTT.

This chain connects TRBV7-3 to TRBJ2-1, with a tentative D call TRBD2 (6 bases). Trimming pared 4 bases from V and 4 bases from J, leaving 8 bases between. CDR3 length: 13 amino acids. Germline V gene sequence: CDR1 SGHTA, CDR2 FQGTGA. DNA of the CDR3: TGTGCCAGCAGCTCCCGGGAGTACAATGAGCAGTTCTTC. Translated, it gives CASSSREYNEQFF.

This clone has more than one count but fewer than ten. CDR3 nucleotides: TGTGCCAGCAGCTTGAGTGACAGGCACGAGCAGTACTTC. The encoded protein is CASSLSDRHEQYF. The chain has TRBV7-9 and TRBJ2-7, with a tentative D call TRBD1 (6 bases). V was cut by 3 bases and J by 5 bases, with 11 bases left in between. The CDR3 is made up of 13 amino acids. Per the germline V gene, CDR1 is SEHNR and CDR2 is FQNEAQ (reference sequence).

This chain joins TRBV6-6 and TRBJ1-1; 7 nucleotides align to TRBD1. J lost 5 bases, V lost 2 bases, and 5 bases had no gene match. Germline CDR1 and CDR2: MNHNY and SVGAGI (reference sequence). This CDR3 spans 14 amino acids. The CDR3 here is CASSYRQGVTEAFF. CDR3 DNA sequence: TGTGCCAGCAGTTACCGCCAGGGGGTTACTGAAGCTTTCTTT.

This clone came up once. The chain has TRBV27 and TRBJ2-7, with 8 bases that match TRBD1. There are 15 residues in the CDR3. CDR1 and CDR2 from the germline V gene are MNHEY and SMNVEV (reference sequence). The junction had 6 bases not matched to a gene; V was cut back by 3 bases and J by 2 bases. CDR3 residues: CASSFRGQDTYEQYF. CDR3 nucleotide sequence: TGTGCCAGCAGTTTTAGGGGACAGGACACCTACGAGCAGTACTTC.

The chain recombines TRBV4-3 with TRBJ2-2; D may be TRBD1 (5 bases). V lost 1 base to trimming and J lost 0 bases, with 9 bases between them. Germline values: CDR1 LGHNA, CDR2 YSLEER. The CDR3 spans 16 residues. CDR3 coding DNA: TGCGCCAGCAGCCAAGGGACACGTACGAACACCGGGGAGCTGTTTTTT. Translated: CASSQGTRTNTGELFF.

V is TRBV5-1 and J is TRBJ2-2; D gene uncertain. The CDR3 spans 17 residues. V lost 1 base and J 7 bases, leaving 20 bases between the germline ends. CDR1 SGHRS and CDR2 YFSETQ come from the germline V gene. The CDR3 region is CASSLSLLTGVNGELFF. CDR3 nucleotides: TGCGCCAGCAGCTTGTCCCTGTTGACGGGTGTGAACGGGGAGCTGTTTTTT.

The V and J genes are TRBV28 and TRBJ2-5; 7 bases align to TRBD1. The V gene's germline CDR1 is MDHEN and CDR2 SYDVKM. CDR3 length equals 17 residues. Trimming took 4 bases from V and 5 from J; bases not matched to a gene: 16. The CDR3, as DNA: TGTGCCAGCAGTTCCCTACCCAAAGGGGGCTTAGGGGAGACCCAGTACTTC. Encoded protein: CASSSLPKGGLGETQYF.

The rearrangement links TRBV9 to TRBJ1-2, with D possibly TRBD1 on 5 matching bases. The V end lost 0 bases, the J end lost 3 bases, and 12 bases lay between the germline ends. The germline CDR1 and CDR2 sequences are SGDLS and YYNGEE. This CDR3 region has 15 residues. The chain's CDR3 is CASSVGVGRDYGYTF. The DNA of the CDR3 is TGTGCCAGCAGCGTAGGAGTAGGCAGGGACTATGGCTACACCTTC.

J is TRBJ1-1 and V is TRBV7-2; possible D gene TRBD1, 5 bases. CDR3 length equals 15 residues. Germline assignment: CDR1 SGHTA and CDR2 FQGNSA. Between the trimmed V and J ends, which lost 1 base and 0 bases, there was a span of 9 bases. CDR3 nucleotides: TGTGCCAGCAGCTTAGTTCGGGGGTTGAACACTGAAGCTTTCTTT. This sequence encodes CASSLVRGLNTEAFF. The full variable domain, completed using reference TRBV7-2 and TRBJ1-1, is GAGVSQSPSNKVTEKGKDVELRCDPISGHTALYWYRQSLGQGLEFLIYFQGNSAPDKSGLPSDRFSAERTGGSVSTLTIQRTQQEDSAVYLCASSLVRGLNTEAFFGQGTRLTVV.

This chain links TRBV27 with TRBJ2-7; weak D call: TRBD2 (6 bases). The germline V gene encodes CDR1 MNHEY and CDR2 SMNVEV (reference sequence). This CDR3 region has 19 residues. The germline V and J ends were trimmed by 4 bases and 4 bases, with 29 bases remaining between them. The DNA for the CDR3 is TGTGCCAGCAGTTCGTGGGACCCGGGCGGGATAAATAAGAGGTACGAGCAGTACTTC. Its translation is CASSSWDPGGINKRYEQYF.

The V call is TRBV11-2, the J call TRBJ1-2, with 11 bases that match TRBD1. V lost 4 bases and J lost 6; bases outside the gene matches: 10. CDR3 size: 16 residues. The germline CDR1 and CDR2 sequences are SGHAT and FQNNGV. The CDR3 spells CASSWTGGPVNDGYTF. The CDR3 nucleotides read TGTGCCAGCAGCTGGACAGGGGGCCCGGTCAACGATGGCTACACCTTC.

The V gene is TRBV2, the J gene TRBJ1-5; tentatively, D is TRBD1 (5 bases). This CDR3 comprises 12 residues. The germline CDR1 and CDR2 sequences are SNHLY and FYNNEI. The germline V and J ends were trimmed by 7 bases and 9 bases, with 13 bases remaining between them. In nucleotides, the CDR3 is TGTGCCAGCACCCTACCAAGGGGGCCCCAGCATTTT. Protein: CASTLPRGPQHF. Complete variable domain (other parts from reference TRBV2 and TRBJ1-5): EPEVTQTPSHQVTQMGQEVILRCVPISNHLYFYWYRQILGQKVEFLVSFYNNEISEKSEIFDDQFSVERPDGSNFTLKIRSTKLEDSAMYFCASTLPRGPQHFGDGTRLSIL.

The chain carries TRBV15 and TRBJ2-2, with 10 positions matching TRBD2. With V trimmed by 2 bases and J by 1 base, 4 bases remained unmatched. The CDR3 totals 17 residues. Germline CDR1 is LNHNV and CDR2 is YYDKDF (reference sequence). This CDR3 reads CATSRPGLARNTGELFF. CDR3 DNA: TGTGCCACCAGCAGACCGGGACTAGCGAGGAACACCGGGGAGCTGTTTTTT.